This T cell receptor beta chain was recorded in a study of blood T cell repertoires in COVID-19. As for the study in general: The United States, Italy and Spain supplied acute and convalescent COVID-19 samples.

Original processing methods: Cell counts per sample came from amplifying reference gene primers. TCRdb keeps only in-frame clones here, not all; method: immunoSEQ multiplex PCR. The D gene and trimming were derived from the DNA, and the V and J assignments and clone size from that table. The sample gives over 70,000 clones, about four fifths of which show up once; roughly 20% is in the top ten. This TCR derives from a man between 65 and 85 years old who had recovered from COVID-19. Sequenced input: peripheral blood.

The CDR3, as DNA: TGTGCCAGCAGCGCCTCCGGGACATCTGGAAACACCATATATTTT. This sequence encodes CASSASGTSGNTIYF. The rearrangement joins TRBV5-5 to TRBJ1-3; D is possibly TRBD1 (6 bases). The CDR3 is 15 residues long. Germline CDR1 is SGHKS and CDR2 is YYEKEE (reference sequence). Trimming stripped 4 bases from V and 1 base from J, with 12 bases between.